Many counts were recorded for the clone carrying this T cell receptor (beta chain). Its cognate antigen is unknown. This sample's time point: patch test 1, 2 weeks after DPC sensitization. Treatment: therapeutic diphenylcyclopropenone sensitization with weekly scalp DPC. V lost 0 bases, J lost 4 bases, and 18 bases lay in between. Germline V gene sequence: CDR1 SGHTA, CDR2 FQGTGA. The CDR3 is made up of 18 amino acids. The data belong to a study of human T cells and chemical hapten exposure. Study results and caveats: With DPC sensitization, TCRs exceeding 1 in 1000 frequency showed no change.

Attachment of unique molecular identifiers to individual cDNA molecules was performed in the library. MiXCR, run by TCRdb on the RACE reads, gives a single entry per CDR3 protein. This table holds 60,000 to 80,000 distinct CDR3 sequences, around 30% found once. The receptor comes from a man in his forties with alopecia areata. Some clones in this sample may be carry-over from other donors' samples. The chain links TRBV7-3 to TRBJ2-2; a weak D match, TRBD2 (6 bases). Source: whole blood, taken in connection with sensitization to the hapten diphenylcyclopropenone (DPC). The CDR3 spells CASSLTGRDSRITGELFF. CDR3 nucleotides: TGTGCCAGCAGCTTAACGGGCCGGGACTCACGAATCACCGGGGAGCTGTTTTTT.